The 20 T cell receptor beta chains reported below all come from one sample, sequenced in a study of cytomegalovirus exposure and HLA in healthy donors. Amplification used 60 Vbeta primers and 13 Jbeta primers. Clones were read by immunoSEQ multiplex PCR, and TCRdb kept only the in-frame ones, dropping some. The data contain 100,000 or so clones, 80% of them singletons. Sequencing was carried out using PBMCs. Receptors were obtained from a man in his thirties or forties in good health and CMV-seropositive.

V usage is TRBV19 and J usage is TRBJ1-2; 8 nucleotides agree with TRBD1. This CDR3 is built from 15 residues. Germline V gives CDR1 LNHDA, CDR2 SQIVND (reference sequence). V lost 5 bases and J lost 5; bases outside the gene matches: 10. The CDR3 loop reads CASSPWTGSPYGYTF. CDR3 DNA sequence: TGTGCCAGTAGTCCTTGGACAGGGAGCCCTTATGGCTACACCTTC.

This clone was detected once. The CDR3 bases are TGTGCCTGGAGTCAGGGGACAGTTCTCGAGCAGTACTTC. This encodes CAWSQGTVLEQYF. This chain uses TRBV30 with TRBJ2-7; 7 positions match TRBD1. Germline V gene sequence: CDR1 GTSNPN, CDR2 SVGIG (reference sequence). Losses at the gene ends were 2 bases for V and 6 bases for J; bases not matched to a gene: 7. The CDR3 covers 13 residues.

CDR3 coding DNA: TGCAGCGTGAACTTAGCGGGGGGGAACACAGATACGCAGTATTTT. This gives the protein CSVNLAGGNTDTQYF. The chain combines TRBV29-1 with TRBJ2-3; 11 bases agree with TRBD2. Germline lookup yields CDR1 SQVTM and CDR2 ANQGSEA. The CDR3 is 15 amino acids. V was clipped by 6 bases and J by 2 bases; unmatched bases: 7.

The CDR3 region is CASSPLAGLAYEQYF. The CDR3 region has the DNA TGTGCCAGCAGTCCCCTTGCGGGACTAGCGTACGAGCAGTACTTC. This chain links TRBV6-5 with TRBJ2-7; 10 bases are a match to TRBD2. V trimming: 5 bases; J trimming: 4 bases; junction bases outside the gene matches: 8. From germline, CDR1 is MNHEY and CDR2 SVGAGI. This CDR3 is built from 15 residues.

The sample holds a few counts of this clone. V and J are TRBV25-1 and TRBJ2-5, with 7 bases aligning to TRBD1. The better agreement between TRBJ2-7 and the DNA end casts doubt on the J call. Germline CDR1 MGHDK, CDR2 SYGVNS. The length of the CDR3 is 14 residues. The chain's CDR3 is CASSEGQVGYEQYF. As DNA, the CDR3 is TGTGCCAGCAGTGAAGGACAGGTGGGCTACGAGCAGTACTTC.

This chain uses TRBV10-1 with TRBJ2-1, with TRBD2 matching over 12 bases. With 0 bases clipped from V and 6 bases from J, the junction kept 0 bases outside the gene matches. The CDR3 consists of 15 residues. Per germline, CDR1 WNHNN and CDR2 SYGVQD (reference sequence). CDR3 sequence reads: CASSESTSGGNEQFF. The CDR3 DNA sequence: TGCGCCAGCAGTGAGTCGACTAGCGGGGGCAATGAGCAGTTCTTC.

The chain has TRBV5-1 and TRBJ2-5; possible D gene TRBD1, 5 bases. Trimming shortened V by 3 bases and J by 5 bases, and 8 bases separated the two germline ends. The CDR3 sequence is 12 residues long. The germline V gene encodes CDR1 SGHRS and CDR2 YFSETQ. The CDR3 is CASSSQGETQYF. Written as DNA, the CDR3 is TGCGCCAGCAGCTCTCAGGGCGAGACCCAGTACTTC.

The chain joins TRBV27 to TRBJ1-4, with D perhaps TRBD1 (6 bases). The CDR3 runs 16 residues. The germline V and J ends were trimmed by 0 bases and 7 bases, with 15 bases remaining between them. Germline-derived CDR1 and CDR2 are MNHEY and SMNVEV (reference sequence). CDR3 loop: CASSLSMGAISEKLFF. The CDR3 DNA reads TGTGCCAGCAGTTTATCGATGGGGGCGATCAGTGAAAAACTGTTTTTT.

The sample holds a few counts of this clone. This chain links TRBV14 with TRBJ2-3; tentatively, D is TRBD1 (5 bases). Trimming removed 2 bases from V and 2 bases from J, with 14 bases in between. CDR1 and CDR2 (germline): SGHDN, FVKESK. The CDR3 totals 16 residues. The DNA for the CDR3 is TGTGCCAGCAGCCAATTCCAGGGAATCGTCACAGATACGCAGTATTTT. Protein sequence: CASSQFQGIVTDTQYF.

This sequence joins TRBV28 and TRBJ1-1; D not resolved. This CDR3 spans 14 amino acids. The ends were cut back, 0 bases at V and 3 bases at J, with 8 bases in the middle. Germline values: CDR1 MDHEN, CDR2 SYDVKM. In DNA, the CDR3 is TGTGCCAGCAGTTTATGGGCCGGGGACACTGAAGCTTTCTTT. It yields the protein CASSLWAGDTEAFF.

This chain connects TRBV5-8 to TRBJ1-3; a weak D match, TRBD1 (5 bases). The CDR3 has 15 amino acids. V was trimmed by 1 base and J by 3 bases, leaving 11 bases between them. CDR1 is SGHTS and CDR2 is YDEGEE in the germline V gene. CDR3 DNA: TGTGCCAGCAGCTTGCCGGGGGGAAGTGGAAACACCATATATTTT. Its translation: CASSLPGGSGNTIYF. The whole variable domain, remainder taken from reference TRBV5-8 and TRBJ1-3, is EAGVTQSPTHLIKTRGQQATLRCSPISGHTSVYWYQQALGLGLQFLLWYDEGEERNRGNFPPRFSGRQFPNYSSELNVNALELEDSALYLCASSLPGGSGNTIYFGEGSWLTVV.

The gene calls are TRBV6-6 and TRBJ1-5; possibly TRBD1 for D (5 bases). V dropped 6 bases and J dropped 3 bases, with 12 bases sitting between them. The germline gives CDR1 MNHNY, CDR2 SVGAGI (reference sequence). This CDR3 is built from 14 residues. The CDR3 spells CASRPDSYNQPQHF. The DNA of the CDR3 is TGTGCCAGCAGACCCGACAGCTACAATCAGCCCCAGCATTTT.

CDR3 coding DNA: TGTGCCATCAGGGAAACTAGCGGGACCACAGATACGCAGTATTTT. Translated: CAIRETSGTTDTQYF. The chain has TRBV10-3 and TRBJ2-3, with 10 bases fitting TRBD2. The ends lost 6 bases at V and 2 bases at J; junction bases unmatched: 5. In germline, CDR1 is ENHRY, CDR2 SYGVKD. This CDR3 is 15 amino acids long.

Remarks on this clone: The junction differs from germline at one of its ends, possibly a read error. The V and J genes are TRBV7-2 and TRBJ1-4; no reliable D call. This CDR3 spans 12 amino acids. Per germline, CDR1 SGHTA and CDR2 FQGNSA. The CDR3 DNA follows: TGTGCCAGCAGCCTCCCCACTACGAGGCCCATTTTT. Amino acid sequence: CASSLPTTRPIF.

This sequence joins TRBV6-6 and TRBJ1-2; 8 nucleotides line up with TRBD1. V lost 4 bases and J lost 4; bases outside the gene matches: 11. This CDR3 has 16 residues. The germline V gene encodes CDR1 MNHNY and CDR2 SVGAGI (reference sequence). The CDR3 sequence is CASSSGQGMGGYGYTF. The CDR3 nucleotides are TGTGCCAGCAGTTCCGGACAGGGTATGGGCGGCTATGGCTACACCTTC.

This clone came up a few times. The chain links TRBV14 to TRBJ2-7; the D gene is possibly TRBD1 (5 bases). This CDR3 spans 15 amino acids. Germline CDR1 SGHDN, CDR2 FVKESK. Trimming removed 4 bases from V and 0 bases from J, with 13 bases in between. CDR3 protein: CASSPAGHLSYEQYF. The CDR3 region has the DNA TGTGCCAGCAGCCCGGCAGGGCACCTCTCCTACGAGCAGTACTTC.

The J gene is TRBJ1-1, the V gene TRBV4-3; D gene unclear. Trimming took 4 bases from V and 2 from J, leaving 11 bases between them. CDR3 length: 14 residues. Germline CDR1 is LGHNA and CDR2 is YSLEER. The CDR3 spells CASSLGHANTEAFF. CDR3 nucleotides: TGCGCCAGCAGCCTTGGGCATGCCAACACTGAAGCTTTCTTT.

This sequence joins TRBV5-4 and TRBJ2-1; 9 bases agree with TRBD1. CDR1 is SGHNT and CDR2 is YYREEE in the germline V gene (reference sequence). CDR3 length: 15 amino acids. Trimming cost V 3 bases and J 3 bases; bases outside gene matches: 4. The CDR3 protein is CASSSDRGGYNEQFF. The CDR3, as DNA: TGTGCCAGCAGCTCTGACAGGGGGGGCTACAATGAGCAGTTCTTC. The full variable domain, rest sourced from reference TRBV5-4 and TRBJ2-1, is ETGVTQSPTHLIKTRGQQVTLRCSSQSGHNTVSWYQQALGQGPQFIFQYYREEENGRGNFPPRFSGLQFPNYSSELNVNALELDDSALYLCASSSDRGGYNEQFFGPGTRLTVL.

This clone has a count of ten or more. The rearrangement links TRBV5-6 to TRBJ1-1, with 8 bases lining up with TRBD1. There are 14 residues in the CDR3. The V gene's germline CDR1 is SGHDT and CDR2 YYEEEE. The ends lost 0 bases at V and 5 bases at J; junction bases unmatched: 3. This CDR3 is CASSLGQGMTEAFF. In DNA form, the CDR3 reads TGTGCCAGCAGCTTGGGACAGGGGATGACTGAAGCTTTCTTT.

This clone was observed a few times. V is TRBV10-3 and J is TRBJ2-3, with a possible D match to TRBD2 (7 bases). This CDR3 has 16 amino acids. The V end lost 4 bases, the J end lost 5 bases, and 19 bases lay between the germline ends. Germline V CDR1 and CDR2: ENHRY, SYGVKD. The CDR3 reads CAISGGRGGAGDTQYF. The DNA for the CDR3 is TGTGCCATCAGTGGGGGGAGGGGGGGGGCCGGAGATACGCAGTATTTT.